A single sample gave rise to the 5 T cell receptor beta chains below, sequenced in a study of cytomegalovirus exposure and HLA in healthy donors. The PCR employed 60 Vbeta primers together with 13 Jbeta primers. TCRdb keeps only in-frame clones here, not all; method: immunoSEQ multiplex PCR. The sample contains tens of thousands of clones, approximately 78% of which appear only once. Sequencing input: PBMCs. The receptor source for this set is a male donor in good health and CMV-seropositive.

This rearrangement joins TRBV5-1 to TRBJ2-1; TRBD1 is a possible D gene (5 bases). With 5 bases removed from V and 8 bases from J, the gap between germline ends came to 11 bases. This CDR3 has 12 residues. Looked up from germline, CDR1 is SGHRS and CDR2 is YFSETQ. The CDR3 DNA is TGCGCCAGCAGGCTTACAGGAGATGAGCAGTTCTTC. Protein product: CASRLTGDEQFF.

The chain links TRBV7-2 to TRBJ1-1, with no clear D. Germline V CDR1 and CDR2: SGHTA, FQGNSA. The CDR3 length is 13 residues. The V gene lost 3 bases and the J gene lost 5 bases, with 10 bases spanning the gap. In DNA, the CDR3 is TGTGCCAGCAGCTTCTCGGGGTATACTGAAGCTTTCTTT. It encodes CASSFSGYTEAFF.

V usage is TRBV6-1 and J usage is TRBJ1-2; 10 nucleotides match TRBD1. V lost 6 bases, J lost 3 bases, and 1 base stayed unmatched. The CDR3 loop spans 13 amino acids. Germline loops: CDR1 MNHNS, CDR2 SASEGT. For the CDR3, the DNA is TGTGCCAGCAGAGGGACAGGGGACTATGGCTACACCTTC. This codes for CASRGTGDYGYTF.

Here the CDR3 reads CASMLARSSYNEQFF. The CDR3 DNA sequence: TGTGCCAGCATGCTAGCGCGGAGCTCCTACAATGAGCAGTTCTTC. The genes are TRBV27 and TRBJ2-1, with D perhaps TRBD2 (6 bases). Germline V CDR1 and CDR2: MNHEY, SMNVEV (reference sequence). The V end lost 7 bases, the J end lost 0 bases, and 13 bases lay between the germline ends. This CDR3 has 15 residues.

The V call is TRBV4-2, the J call TRBJ1-2; the match to TRBD1 covers 9 bases. The germline V gene has CDR1 LGHNA and CDR2 YNFKEQ. CDR3 length: 15 amino acids. The ends lost 0 bases at V and 4 bases at J; junction bases unmatched: 3. The CDR3 loop reads CASSQEGTGTYGYTF. CDR3 sequence (DNA): TGTGCCAGCAGCCAAGAGGGGACAGGGACCTATGGCTACACCTTC.